The sequence of this T cell receptor beta chain was determined in a study of blood T cell repertoires in COVID-19. A note on this clone: The sample has other DNA sequences that encode this CDR3 too.

The assay was immunoSEQ multiplex PCR, and TCRdb's table has in-frame clones only and misses some. The sample lists 190,000 or so clones, around 87% occurring once. The TCR originated in a man aged 40-49 years with active or convalescent COVID-19. The specimen sequenced was peripheral blood.

The CDR3 DNA is TGCGCCAGCAGCTTGGAGACAGGGGGGTTCGCTGAAGCTTTCTTT. Its translation: CASSLETGGFAEAFF. The rearrangement links TRBV5-1 to TRBJ1-1; 9 nucleotides line up with TRBD1. Germline V gene lookup returns CDR1 SGHRS and CDR2 YFSETQ. This CDR3 is built from 15 residues. The trim removed 0 bases at V and 6 bases at J, leaving 6 bases unmatched.